The 19 T cell receptor beta chains in this list originate from one sample, sequenced in a study of blood T cell repertoires in COVID-19. The data were produced by immunoSEQ multiplex PCR, yet TCRdb's version contains in-frame clones alone and is incomplete. The sample comprises more than 150,000 clones, roughly nine tenths of which are singletons, and 4% rests with the top ten. Specimen: peripheral blood. These receptor sequences come from a woman in her 70s with acute or convalescent COVID-19.

The CDR3 nucleotides read TGTGCCAGCAGTGAATCGAGTGGCTCTGGAAACACCATATATTTT. Its translation is CASSESSGSGNTIYF. The chain couples TRBV6-1 to TRBJ1-3; no clear D. In germline, CDR1 is MNHNS, CDR2 SASEGT. Trimming cost V 2 bases and J 0 bases, with 8 bases left between them. The CDR3 contains 15 residues.

V is TRBV9 and J is TRBJ2-7, with D possibly TRBD1 on 7 matching bases. The ends were cut back, 4 bases at V and 2 bases at J, with 13 bases in the middle. CDR1 and CDR2 from the germline V gene are SGDLS and YYNGEE. This CDR3 has 14 amino acids. CDR3 bases: TGTGCCAGCAGCCAGGGGGGACAGCCCTACGAGCAGTACTTC. Residues: CASSQGGQPYEQYF.

This clone was found once. This rearrangement joins TRBV2 to TRBJ1-1; TRBD1 is a possible D gene (5 bases). Germline V gene sequence: CDR1 SNHLY, CDR2 FYNNEI. The germline V and J ends were trimmed by 6 bases and 1 base, with 9 bases remaining between them. CDR3 length: 13 residues. DNA of the CDR3: TGTGCCAGCAGCGACGACAGGAACACTGAAGCTTTCTTT. Protein product: CASSDDRNTEAFF.

The chain recombines TRBV4-2 with TRBJ1-3; D unclear. V was cut by 3 bases and J by 0 bases, with 15 bases left in between. There are 17 residues in the CDR3. CDR1 and CDR2 (germline): LGHNA, YNFKEQ. CDR3 nucleotide sequence: TGTGCCAGCAGCCAGACCGGACTTCCCAGCTCTGGAAACACCATATATTTT. Protein product: CASSQTGLPSSGNTIYF.

The chain combines TRBV6-5 with TRBJ2-4; unclear D gene. The CDR3 is 14 residues long. V lost 7 bases, J lost 3 bases, and 13 bases lay in between. The germline V gene encodes CDR1 MNHEY and CDR2 SVGAGI. The CDR3 region is CASTRMLGKNIQYF. CDR3 coding DNA: TGTGCCAGCACCAGGATGTTGGGCAAAAACATTCAGTACTTC.

The V call is TRBV5-8, the J call TRBJ2-7; TRBD2 agrees at 12 bases. In germline, CDR1 is SGHTS, CDR2 YDEGEE. This CDR3 spans 15 amino acids. J was trimmed by 2 bases and V by 3 bases; bases with no gene match: 3. The CDR3 sequence is CASSSGLAGAYEQYF. CDR3 DNA: TGTGCCAGCAGCTCGGGACTAGCGGGCGCCTACGAGCAGTACTTC.

In nucleotides, the CDR3 is TGTGCCAGCTCACAGACAGGGGAGAAATACGAGCAGTACTTC. The encoded protein is CASSQTGEKYEQYF. The J gene is TRBJ2-7, the V gene TRBV18; TRBD1 matches 8 bases. Germline V gene data show CDR1 as KGHSH and CDR2 as LQKENI. CDR3 length: 14 residues. V dropped 4 bases and J dropped 4; count of bases not matched to a gene: 6.

This clone appeared a single time. The V and J genes are TRBV29-1 and TRBJ2-5; TRBD1 matches at 7 bases. Germline V gene lookup returns CDR1 SQVTM and CDR2 ANQGSEA. This CDR3 region has 13 residues. V was clipped by 7 bases and J by 3 bases; unmatched bases: 8. CDR3 residues: CSAWEQGEETQYF. The CDR3 nucleotides read TGCAGCGCCTGGGAGCAGGGGGAAGAGACCCAGTACTTC.

The V gene is TRBV7-8, the J gene TRBJ2-2; D perhaps matches TRBD2 (6 bases). The CDR3 has 17 amino acids. Germline V gene data show CDR1 as SGHVS and CDR2 as FQNEAQ. Trimming took off 5 bases at V and 4 bases at J, with 20 bases between the two ends. CDR3 in amino acids: CASSATSPGLPTGELFF. The CDR3 region has the DNA TGTGCCAGCAGCGCCACCTCCCCTGGACTACCCACCGGGGAGCTGTTTTTT.

This clone was picked up one time. The CDR3 loop is CATQVHWGGESGANVLTF. The CDR3, as DNA: TGTGCCACCCAAGTTCACTGGGGAGGGGAGAGTGGGGCCAACGTCCTGACTTTC. The chain combines TRBV28 with TRBJ2-6, with TRBD2 identical over 7 bases. The CDR3 runs to 18 residues. Losses at the gene ends were 10 bases for V and 3 bases for J; bases not matched to a gene: 18. Germline V CDR1 and CDR2: MDHEN, SYDVKM. The full variable domain, in which reference TRBV28 and TRBJ2-6 provide the parts outside the CDR3, is DVKVTQSSRYLVKRTGEKVFLECVQDMDHENMFWYRQDPGLGLRLIYFSYDVKMKEKGDIPEGYSVSREKKERFSLILESASTNQTSMYLCATQVHWGGESGANVLTFGAGSRLTVL.

V and J are TRBV10-2 and TRBJ2-3; possible D gene TRBD1, 6 bases. CDR1 is WSHSY and CDR2 is SAAADI in the germline V gene. V shed 6 bases and J shed 1 base, with 17 bases lying between them. There are 16 residues in the CDR3. CDR3 amino acids: CASRAGASFGTDTQYF. CDR3 DNA sequence: TGCGCCAGCAGGGCAGGGGCCTCCTTCGGCACAGATACGCAGTATTTT.

This chain connects TRBV7-9 to TRBJ2-7, with D perhaps matching TRBD2 (6 bases). The ends were cut back, 1 base at V and 2 bases at J, with 12 bases in the middle. Germline CDR1 is SEHNR and CDR2 is FQNEAQ (reference sequence). CDR3 length: 15 residues. CDR3 protein: CASSLGSGPTYEQYF. The CDR3 DNA reads as TGTGCCAGCAGCTTAGGTAGCGGTCCCACCTACGAGCAGTACTTC.

This chain connects TRBV4-1 to TRBJ1-2; TRBD1 matches at 7 bases. This CDR3 contains 14 residues. The germline V gene encodes CDR1 MGHRA and CDR2 YSYEKL. V lost 2 bases, J lost 5 bases, and 5 bases stayed unmatched. The CDR3 sequence is CASSQRGQFYGYTF. CDR3 bases: TGCGCCAGCAGCCAACGGGGACAGTTTTATGGCTACACCTTC.

The gene calls are TRBV5-8 and TRBJ1-1; the D gene is possibly TRBD1 (6 bases). This CDR3 comprises 15 residues. The V end was cut by 1 base, the J end by 1 base, with 11 bases between. The V gene's germline CDR1 is SGHTS and CDR2 YDEGEE. The DNA for the CDR3 is TGTGCCAGCAGCTTGAGGGGGAGACCGAACACTGAAGCTTTCTTT. Translating it yields CASSLRGRPNTEAFF.

The J gene is TRBJ1-6, the V gene TRBV28; 9 bases map to TRBD1. With V trimmed by 6 bases and J by 6 bases, 9 bases remained unmatched. Looked up from germline, CDR1 is MDHEN and CDR2 is SYDVKM. The CDR3 runs 16 residues. CDR3 sequence: CASRPQDRGGNSPLHF. The CDR3 bases are TGTGCCAGCAGGCCACAGGACAGGGGCGGTAATTCACCCCTCCACTTT.

The chain combines TRBV10-3 with TRBJ1-5, with 7 positions matching TRBD1. The CDR3 runs 15 residues. The germline V gene encodes CDR1 ENHRY and CDR2 SYGVKD. Trimming took 2 bases from V and 0 from J; bases not matched to a gene: 1. The CDR3 nucleotides are TGTGCCATCAGTGAGACAGGGGATAGCAATCAGCCCCAGCATTTT. This gives the protein CAISETGDSNQPQHF.

The chain couples TRBV6-1 to TRBJ1-1, with D perhaps matching TRBD1 (5 bases). This CDR3 has 15 amino acids. CDR1 and CDR2 from the germline V gene are MNHNS and SASEGT. The V end was cut by 0 bases, the J end by 0 bases, with 8 bases between. DNA for the CDR3: TGTGCCAGCAGTGAAGCGGGGGGGATGAACACTGAAGCTTTCTTT. This gives the protein CASSEAGGMNTEAFF.

This chain connects TRBV2 to TRBJ2-3; D is possibly TRBD1 (6 bases). The V gene lost 8 bases and the J gene lost 2 bases, with 20 bases spanning the gap. The CDR3 loop spans 16 amino acids. The germline gives CDR1 SNHLY, CDR2 FYNNEI. Here the CDR3 DNA reads TGTGCCAGCCGGGCAACAGGGACCTCCTTCACAGATACGCAGTATTTT. Its translation: CASRATGTSFTDTQYF.

The chain combines TRBV4-1 with TRBJ2-2, with 11 bases identical to TRBD2. The CDR3 is 16 residues long. Germline lookup yields CDR1 MGHRA and CDR2 YSYEKL. With 1 base clipped from V and 6 bases from J, the junction kept 4 bases outside the gene matches. CDR3 amino acids: CASSQVSGGAAGELFF. The CDR3 DNA reads as TGCGCCAGCAGCCAAGTTAGCGGGGGGGCGGCCGGGGAGCTGTTTTTT.